The 13 T cell receptor beta chains below come from one sample, sequenced in a study of cytomegalovirus exposure and HLA in healthy donors listed by TCRdb under 2017. To prepare the library, the immunoSEQ multiplex PCR assay was applied. For the multiplex PCR, a mixture combining 60 forward primers for TCR Vbeta segments and 13 reverse primers for TCR Jbeta segments was used. The source is immuneACCESS, and TCRdb retained only in-frame sequences with V and J called. Part of the clones is not carried over; for the studies checked, unresolved V genes explain less than half of this, and the remainder is unexplained. The sample table lists more than 85,000 clones, about 79% of them with a count of one. The leading ten clones occupy more than 0.95% of the sample. The sequencing input was PBMCs. The receptors stem from a woman in her late teens or twenties in good health and CMV-seronegative.

The rearrangement joins TRBV9 to TRBJ1-1; D is ambiguous. Looked up from germline, CDR1 is SGDLS and CDR2 is YYNGEE. This CDR3 contains 14 residues. V shed 4 bases and J shed 1 base, with 11 bases lying between them. The CDR3 is CASSREPGNTEAFF. The CDR3 bases are TGTGCCAGCAGCCGCGAACCCGGGAACACTGAAGCTTTCTTT.

This chain joins TRBV29-1 and TRBJ1-1; D unclear. This CDR3 contains 18 residues. The germline CDR1 and CDR2 sequences are SQVTM and ANQGSEA. V lost 1 base and J lost 4, with 25 bases in between. The CDR3 region has the DNA TGCAGCGTTGAAGGCCCCCTGGGTATGCTGGGCGTAGGCACTGAAGCTTTCTTT. Amino acid sequence: CSVEGPLGMLGVGTEAFF.

The rearrangement joins TRBV10-3 to TRBJ2-1; perhaps TRBD1 as D (6 bases). This CDR3 contains 14 residues. The ends were cut back, 4 bases at V and 4 bases at J, with 11 bases in the middle. Germline V gives CDR1 ENHRY, CDR2 SYGVKD. The CDR3, as DNA: TGTGCCATCAGTGCCGGGACAATATACAATGAGCAGTTCTTC. Amino acid sequence: CAISAGTIYNEQFF.

V is TRBV30 and J is TRBJ2-6; D gene unclear. CDR3 size: 17 residues. V gave up 1 base and J gave up 0 bases, with 13 bases separating them. Germline CDR1 reads GTSNPN; CDR2 reads SVGIG (reference sequence). Written as DNA, the CDR3 is TGTGCCTGGAGTGGGCAGACATCGAGCTCTGGGGCCAACGTCCTGACTTTC. Residues: CAWSGQTSSSGANVLTF.

A remark on this clone: Sequence at one end of the junction differs from germline and may be a read error. The J gene is TRBJ2-7, the V gene TRBV7-9; D perhaps matches TRBD2 (5 bases). Germline V gives CDR1 SEHNR, CDR2 FQNEAQ (reference sequence). CDR3 size: 13 residues. The CDR3 here is CSSSLASPYEQYF. CDR3 nucleotides: TGTTCCAGCAGCTTAGCTAGCCCCTACGAGCAGTACTTC.

This chain links TRBV27 with TRBJ1-6; D is perhaps TRBD1 (6 bases). The CDR3 sequence is 14 residues long. Per germline, CDR1 MNHEY and CDR2 SMNVEV (reference sequence). Trimming took 4 bases from V and 7 from J, leaving 11 bases between them. CDR3 in amino acids: CASSSARGNSPLHF. The CDR3 nucleotides read TGTGCCAGCAGTTCGGCCAGGGGCAATTCACCCCTCCACTTT.

This chain uses TRBV28 with TRBJ2-7, with 9 bases lining up with TRBD1. The germline CDR1 and CDR2 sequences are MDHEN and SYDVKM. This CDR3 region has 16 residues. The V gene end was trimmed by 4 bases and the J gene end by 3 bases; junction bases not matched to a gene: 10. CDR3 DNA: TGTGCCAGCAGTTCCCCCGGGACAGGGTCTTACTACGAGCAGTACTTC. Amino acids: CASSSPGTGSYYEQYF.

The chain is built from TRBV28 and TRBJ2-7; 10 bases are shared with TRBD1. The CDR3 runs 16 residues. The J segment lost 5 bases and the V segment lost 1 base, leaving 8 bases of the junction unmatched. Germline V CDR1 and CDR2: MDHEN, SYDVKM. CDR3 sequence: CASSLLGDRGLNEQYF. In DNA form, the CDR3 reads TGTGCCAGCAGTTTATTAGGAGACAGGGGGCTCAACGAGCAGTACTTC.

This sequence joins TRBV4-3 and TRBJ2-7, with D possibly matching TRBD2 (5 bases). This CDR3 is 16 amino acids long. Germline V lookup: CDR1 LGHNA, CDR2 YSLEER. Between the trimmed V and J ends, which lost 2 bases and 3 bases, there was a span of 17 bases. The CDR3 nucleotides are TGCGCCAGCAGCCAAAGTCGGGAACGCCCGTTCTACGAGCAGTACTTC. Encoded protein: CASSQSRERPFYEQYF.

This chain connects TRBV6-6 to TRBJ2-7; D might be TRBD1 (5 bases). V shed 4 bases and J shed 0 bases, with 10 bases lying between them. Germline CDR1 and CDR2: MNHNY and SVGAGI (reference sequence). The CDR3 has 14 amino acids. This CDR3 is CASSSTEPSYEQYF. As DNA, the CDR3 is TGTGCCAGCAGTTCGACAGAGCCCTCCTACGAGCAGTACTTC.

In its sample, this clone was seen once. The rearrangement links TRBV7-9 to TRBJ1-1, with D possibly matching TRBD1 (5 bases). V was shortened by 1 base and J by 11 bases, with 8 bases between the two germline ends. Looked up from germline, CDR1 is SEHNR and CDR2 is FQNEAQ (reference sequence). The CDR3 covers 11 residues. The chain's CDR3 is CASSLEGQAFF. DNA of the CDR3: TGTGCCAGCAGCTTAGAGGGGCAGGCTTTCTTT.

CDR3 sequence reads: CASSWPSGGETQYF. CDR3 sequence (DNA): TGTGCCAGCAGTTGGCCTAGCGGGGGAGAGACCCAGTACTTC. The rearrangement joins TRBV13 to TRBJ2-5; the match to TRBD2 covers 10 bases. J lost 4 bases, V lost 6 bases, and 5 bases had no gene match. The CDR3 runs to 14 residues. Germline-derived CDR1 and CDR2 are PRHDT and FYEKMQ (reference sequence).

This clone occurred once. The chain joins TRBV28 to TRBJ1-3; tentatively, D is TRBD1 (6 bases). Trimming removed 10 bases from V and 0 bases from J, with 28 bases in between. This CDR3 spans 19 amino acids. Per the germline V gene, CDR1 is MDHEN and CDR2 is SYDVKM. Written as DNA, the CDR3 is TGTGCCACCACATCTCCCAGATCGGACAGTATGAGCTCTGGAAACACCATATATTTT. Translating gives CATTSPRSDSMSSGNTIYF.